This TCR beta chain was profiled in a study of T-cell memory formation after mild COVID-19. In the study overall: Clusters of TCRs were largely donor specific.

Amplification by 5'RACE using constant-segment primers produced TCR alpha and TCR beta cDNA libraries that carried sample barcodes and UMIs. TCRdb ran MiXCR on the 5' RACE reads and lists one entry per CDR3 protein. The sample shows about 110,000 distinct CDR3 sequences, approximately 15% of them seen only once. This clonotype was counted at least ten times. With V trimmed by 6 bases and J by 7 bases, 12 bases remained unmatched. The CDR3 is made up of 14 amino acids. Germline V gene data show CDR1 as SEHNR and CDR2 as FQNEAQ (reference sequence). The receptor's source is a man aged 18 to 30 who had mild COVID-19 (a few samples of this study predate the infection). Cell type and time point are not known. The chain uses TRBV7-9 and TRBJ2-7; 7 bases align to TRBD1. The source material was PBMCs or a T cell subset sorted from them (not recorded which). This chain's CDR3 is CASRPTTGVGEQYF. CDR3 sequence (DNA): TGTGCCAGCAGGCCTACTACAGGGGTCGGTGAGCAGTACTTC.